This TCR beta chain was recorded in a study of PD-L1 blockade in urothelial cancer. About the study: There were a median of roughly 140,000 T cells in blood samples.

The CDR3 sequence is 12 residues long. With 0 bases removed from V and 4 bases from J, the gap between germline ends came to 3 bases. Germline V CDR1 and CDR2: LNHNV, YYDKDF (reference sequence). In regard to this clone: Other DNA sequences in the same sample also yield this CDR3.

Clones were sequenced by immunoSEQ multiplex PCR, and TCRdb holds only the in-frame ones, with some missing. Of 55,000 to 75,000 clones listed, around four fifths are singletons. Described time point: pretreatment peripheral blood. Patients each gave 1 to 8 samples, pretreatment and on-treatment. The starting material was PBMCs, obtained around atezolizumab (anti-PD-L1) treatment. The chain uses TRBV15 and TRBJ2-5; D gene ambiguous. This receptor was taken from a man between 65 and 85 years old with urothelial cancer. The chain's CDR3 is CATSRDRETQYF. The CDR3 DNA is TGTGCCACCAGCAGAGATCGAGAGACCCAGTACTTC.